This T cell receptor (beta chain) was captured by sequencing in a study of patients and donors after allogeneic stem cell transplantation. TCRdb processed the RT-PCR reads anew with MiXCR; each CDR3 protein has one entry. The sample yields approximately 150,000 distinct CDR3 sequences, nearly 25% seen once. This clonotype was seen a handful of times. V was shortened by 2 bases and J by 4 bases, with 12 bases between the two germline ends. The CDR3 runs to 14 residues. Germline V lookup: CDR1 SGHRS, CDR2 YFSETQ. This TCR was recovered from a human donor who was either an allogeneic HSCT recipient or a stem cell or donor lymphocyte infusion donor (not recorded which). It is not recorded whose cells these are; they may come from a transplant donor. The chain combines TRBV5-1 with TRBJ1-1; D perhaps matches TRBD1 (6 bases). The source material was blood, either unsorted or a sorted T cell fraction (not recorded which). The CDR3 region has the DNA TGCGCCAGCAGCTTCAGGACAGTCGGCACTGAAGCTTTCTTT. It codes for CASSFRTVGTEAFF.